The T cell receptor (beta chain) described here comes from a study of T cells in Graves' hyperthyroidism and ophthalmopathy. With duration under 3 months, ophthalmopathy was active: Clinical Activity Score at least 3, NOSPECS at least 4. Together with thyroid ultrasound, orbital computed tomography, serum thyroxine and TRAb, clinical symptoms were used for diagnoses. Study outcomes and limitations: Clonotypes that were expanded in thyroid above 0.001 mostly appeared in blood too.

This clonotype was counted ten times or more. Its target is not known. It was RNA transcripts that yielded the amplified TCR beta CDR3 regions. Using the HTBI primer set, a first-round RT-PCR was run on the TCR CDR3. TCRdb analysed the multiplex PCR reads with MiXCR anew, one entry per CDR3 protein. The sample contains hundreds of thousands of distinct CDR3 sequences, about 20% of which appear only once. The CDR3 consists of 14 residues. Trimming took 1 base from V and 4 from J, leaving 10 bases between them. Germline CDR1 is SGHVS and CDR2 is FNYEAQ. Sample: blood. The V gene is TRBV7-6, the J gene TRBJ1-1; D is unclear. This TCR came from a man aged 30-40 years with Graves' ophthalmopathy. DNA of the CDR3: TGTGCCAGCAGCTTAGGTTACGACGGCACTGAAGCTTTCTTT. This sequence encodes CASSLGYDGTEAFF.